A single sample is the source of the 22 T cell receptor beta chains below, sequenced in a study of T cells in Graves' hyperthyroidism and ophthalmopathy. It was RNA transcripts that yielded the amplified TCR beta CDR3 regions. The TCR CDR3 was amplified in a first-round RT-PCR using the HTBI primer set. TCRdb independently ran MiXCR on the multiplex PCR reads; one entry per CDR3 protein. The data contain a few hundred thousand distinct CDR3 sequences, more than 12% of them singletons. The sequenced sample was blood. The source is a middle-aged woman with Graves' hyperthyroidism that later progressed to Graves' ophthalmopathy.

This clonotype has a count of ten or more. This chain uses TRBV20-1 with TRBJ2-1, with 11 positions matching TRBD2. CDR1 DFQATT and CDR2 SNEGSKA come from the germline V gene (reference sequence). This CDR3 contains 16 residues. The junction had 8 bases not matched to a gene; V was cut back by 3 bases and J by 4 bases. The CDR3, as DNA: TGCAGTGCTAGCGCTATAGCGGGAGGGTCTTACAATGAGCAGTTCTTC. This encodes CSASAIAGGSYNEQFF.

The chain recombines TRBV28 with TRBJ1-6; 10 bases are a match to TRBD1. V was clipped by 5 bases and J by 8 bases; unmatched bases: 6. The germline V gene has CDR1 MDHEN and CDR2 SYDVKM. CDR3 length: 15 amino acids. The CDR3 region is CASSTSDRGDSPLHF. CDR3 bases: TGTGCCAGCAGTACCTCGGACAGGGGGGATTCACCCCTCCACTTT.

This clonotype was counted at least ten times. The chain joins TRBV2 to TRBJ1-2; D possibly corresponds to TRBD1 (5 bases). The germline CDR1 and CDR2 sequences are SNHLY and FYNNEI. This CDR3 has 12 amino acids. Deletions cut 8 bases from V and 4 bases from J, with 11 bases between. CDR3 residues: CASGQGIYGYTF. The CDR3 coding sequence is TGTGCCAGCGGTCAGGGTATCTATGGCTACACCTTC.

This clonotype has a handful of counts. This CDR3 reads CASSPTGIGKLFF. CDR3 coding DNA: TGCGCCAGCAGCCCGACCGGTATAGGAAAACTGTTTTTT. The gene calls are TRBV4-1 and TRBJ1-4; D not certain. Deletions cut 4 bases from V and 10 bases from J, with 13 bases between. The CDR3 spans 13 residues. Germline lookup yields CDR1 MGHRA and CDR2 YSYEKL.

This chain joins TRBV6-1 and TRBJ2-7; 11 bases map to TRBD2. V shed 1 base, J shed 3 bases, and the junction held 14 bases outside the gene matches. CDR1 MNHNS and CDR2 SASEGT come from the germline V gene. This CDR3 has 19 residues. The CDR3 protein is CASSEVPGGLAGGNYEQYF. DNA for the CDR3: TGTGCCAGCAGTGAAGTACCTGGTGGGCTAGCGGGGGGCAACTACGAGCAGTACTTC.

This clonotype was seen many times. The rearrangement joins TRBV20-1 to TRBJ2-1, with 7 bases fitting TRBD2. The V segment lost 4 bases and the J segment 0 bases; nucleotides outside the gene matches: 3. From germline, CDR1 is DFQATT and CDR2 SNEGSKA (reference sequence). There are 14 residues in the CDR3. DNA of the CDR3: TGCAGTGCTAACGGGGGGAGCTCCTACAATGAGCAGTTCTTC. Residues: CSANGGSSYNEQFF.

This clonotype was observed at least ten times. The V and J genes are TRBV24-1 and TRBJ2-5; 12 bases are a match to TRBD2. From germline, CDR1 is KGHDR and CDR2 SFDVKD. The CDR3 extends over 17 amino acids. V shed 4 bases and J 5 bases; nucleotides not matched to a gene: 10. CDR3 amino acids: CATSDLAGGPFVETQYF. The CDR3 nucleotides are TGTGCCACCAGTGACCTAGCGGGAGGGCCTTTCGTGGAGACCCAGTACTTC.

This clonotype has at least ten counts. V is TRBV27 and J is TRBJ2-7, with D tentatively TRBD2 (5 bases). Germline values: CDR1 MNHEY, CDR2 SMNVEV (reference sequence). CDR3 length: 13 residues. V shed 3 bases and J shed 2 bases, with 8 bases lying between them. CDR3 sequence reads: CASSFGVPYEQYF. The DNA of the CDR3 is TGTGCCAGCAGTTTCGGGGTTCCCTACGAGCAGTACTTC.

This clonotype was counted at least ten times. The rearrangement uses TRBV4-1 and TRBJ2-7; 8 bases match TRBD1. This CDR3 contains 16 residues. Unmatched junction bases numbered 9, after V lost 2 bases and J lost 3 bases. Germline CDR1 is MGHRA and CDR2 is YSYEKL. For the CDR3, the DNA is TGCGCCAGCAGCCAACGCTCCCGGGACAGGTACTACGAGCAGTACTTC. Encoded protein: CASSQRSRDRYYEQYF.

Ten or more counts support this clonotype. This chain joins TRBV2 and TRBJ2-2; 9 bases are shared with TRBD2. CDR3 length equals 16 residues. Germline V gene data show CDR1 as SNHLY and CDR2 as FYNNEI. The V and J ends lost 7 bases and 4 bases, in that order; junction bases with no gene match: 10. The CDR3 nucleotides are TGTGCCAGCACCAAGGATAGCGGGAGAGCCACCGGGGAGCTGTTTTTT. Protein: CASTKDSGRATGELFF.

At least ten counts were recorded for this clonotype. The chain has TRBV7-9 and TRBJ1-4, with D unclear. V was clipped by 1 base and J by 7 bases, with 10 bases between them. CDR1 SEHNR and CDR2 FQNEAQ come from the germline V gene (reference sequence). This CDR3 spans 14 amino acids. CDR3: CASSLVSGGEKLFF. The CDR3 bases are TGTGCCAGCAGCTTAGTGTCGGGAGGTGAAAAACTGTTTTTT.

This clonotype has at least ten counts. The chain's CDR3 is CASSIISSETQYF. The CDR3 DNA sequence: TGTGCCAGTAGTATAATTAGCTCGGAGACCCAGTACTTC. The chain links TRBV19 to TRBJ2-5; D not resolved. V was shortened by 2 bases and J by 5 bases, with 9 bases between the two germline ends. Germline assignment: CDR1 LNHDA and CDR2 SQIVND (reference sequence). There are 13 residues in the CDR3.

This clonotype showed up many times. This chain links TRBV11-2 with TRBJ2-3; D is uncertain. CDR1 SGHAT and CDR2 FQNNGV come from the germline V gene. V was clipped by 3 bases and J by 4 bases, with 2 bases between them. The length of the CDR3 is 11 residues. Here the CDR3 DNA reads TGTGCCAGCAGCTTCGCAGATACGCAGTATTTT. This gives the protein CASSFADTQYF. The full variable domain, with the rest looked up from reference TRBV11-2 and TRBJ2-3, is EAGVAQSPRYKIIEKRQSVAFWCNPISGHATLYWYQQILGQGPKLLIQFQNNGVVDDSQLPKDRFSAERLKGVDSTLKIQPAKLEDSAVYLCASSFADTQYFGPGTRLTVL.

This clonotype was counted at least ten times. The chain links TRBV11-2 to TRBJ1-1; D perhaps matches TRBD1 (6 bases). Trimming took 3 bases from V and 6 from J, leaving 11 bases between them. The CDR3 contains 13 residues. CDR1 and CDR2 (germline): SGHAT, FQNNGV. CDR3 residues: CASSLARGAEAFF. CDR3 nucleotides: TGTGCCAGCAGCTTGGCCAGGGGAGCTGAAGCTTTCTTT.

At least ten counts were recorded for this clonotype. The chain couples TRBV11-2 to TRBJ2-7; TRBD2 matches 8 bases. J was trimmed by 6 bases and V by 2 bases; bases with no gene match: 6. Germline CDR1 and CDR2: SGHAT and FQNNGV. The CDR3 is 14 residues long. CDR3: CASSLFSGVAEQYF. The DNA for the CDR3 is TGTGCCAGCAGCTTATTTAGCGGGGTCGCCGAGCAGTACTTC.

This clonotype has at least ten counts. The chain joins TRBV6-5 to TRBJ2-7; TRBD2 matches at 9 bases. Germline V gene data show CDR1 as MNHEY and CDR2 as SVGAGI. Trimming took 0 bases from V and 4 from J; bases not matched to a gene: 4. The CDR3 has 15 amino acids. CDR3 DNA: TGTGCCAGCAGTTACTCGACGACTAGCGGTTACGAGCAGTACTTC. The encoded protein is CASSYSTTSGYEQYF.

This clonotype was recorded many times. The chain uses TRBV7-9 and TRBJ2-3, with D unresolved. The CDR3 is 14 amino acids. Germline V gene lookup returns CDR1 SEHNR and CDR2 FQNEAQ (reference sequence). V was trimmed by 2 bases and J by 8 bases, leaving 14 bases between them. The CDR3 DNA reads TGTGCCAGCAGCTTATCAGAAGGCCCCCGTACGCAGTATTTT. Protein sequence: CASSLSEGPRTQYF.

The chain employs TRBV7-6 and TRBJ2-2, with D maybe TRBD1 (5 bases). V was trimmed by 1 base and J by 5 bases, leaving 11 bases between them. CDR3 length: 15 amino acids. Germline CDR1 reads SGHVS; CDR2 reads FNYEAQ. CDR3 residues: CASSLVDSPTGELFF. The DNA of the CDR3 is TGTGCCAGCAGCTTAGTAGACAGTCCGACCGGGGAGCTGTTTTTT.

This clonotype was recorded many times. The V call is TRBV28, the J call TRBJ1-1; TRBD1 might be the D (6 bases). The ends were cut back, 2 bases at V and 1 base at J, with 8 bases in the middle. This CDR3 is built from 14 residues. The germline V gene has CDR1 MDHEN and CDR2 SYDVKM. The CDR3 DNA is TGTGCCAGCAGTTTACCACAGGGGAACACTGAAGCTTTCTTT. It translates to CASSLPQGNTEAFF. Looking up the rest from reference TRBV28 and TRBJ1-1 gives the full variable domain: DVKVTQSSRYLVKRTGEKVFLECVQDMDHENMFWYRQDPGLGLRLIYFSYDVKMKEKGDIPEGYSVSREKKERFSLILESASTNQTSMYLCASSLPQGNTEAFFGQGTRLTVV.

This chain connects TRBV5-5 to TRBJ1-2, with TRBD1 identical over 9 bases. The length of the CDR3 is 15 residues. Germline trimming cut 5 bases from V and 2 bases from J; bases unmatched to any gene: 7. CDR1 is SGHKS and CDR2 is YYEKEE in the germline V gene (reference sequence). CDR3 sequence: CASRLQGALNYGYTF. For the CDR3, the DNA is TGTGCCAGCAGGCTACAGGGGGCGTTGAACTATGGCTACACCTTC.

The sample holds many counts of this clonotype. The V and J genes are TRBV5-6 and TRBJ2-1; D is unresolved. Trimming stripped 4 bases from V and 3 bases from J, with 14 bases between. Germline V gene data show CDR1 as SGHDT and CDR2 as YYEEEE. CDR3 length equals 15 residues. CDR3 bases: TGTGCCAGCAGCGAAGGAGTAGCAGTCTACAATGAGCAGTTCTTC. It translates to CASSEGVAVYNEQFF. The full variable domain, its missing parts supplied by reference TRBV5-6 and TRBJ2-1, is DAGVTQSPTHLIKTRGQQVTLRCSPKSGHDTVSWYQQALGQGPQFIFQYYEEEERQRGNFPDRFSGHQFPNYSSELNVNALLLGDSALYLCASSEGVAVYNEQFFGPGTRLTVL.

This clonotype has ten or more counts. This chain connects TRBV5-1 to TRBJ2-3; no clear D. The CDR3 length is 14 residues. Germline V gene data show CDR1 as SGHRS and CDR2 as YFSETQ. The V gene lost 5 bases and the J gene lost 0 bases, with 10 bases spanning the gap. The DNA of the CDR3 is TGCGCCAGCAGTTTTCAAGCTAGCACAGATACGCAGTATTTT. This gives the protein CASSFQASTDTQYF.